This TCR beta chain emerged from a study of early T cells in non-severe SARS-CoV-2 infection. About the research overall: From unsorted whole blood, bulk RNA was sequenced, and the chains remained unpaired.

In the library, individual cDNA molecules carried attached unique molecular identifiers. TCRdb re-derived calls from the 5' RACE reads in MiXCR, one entry per CDR3 protein. The data contain tens of thousands of distinct CDR3 sequences, under 15% of them seen just once; the ten biggest clones take up 4.5% to 7%. Germline-derived CDR1 and CDR2 are SGHRS and YFSETQ. Trimming took 4 bases from V and 3 from J, leaving 8 bases between them. CDR3 length: 12 residues. This clonotype was detected ten times or more. This TCR was sampled from an adult who was a healthcare worker with PCR-confirmed SARS-CoV-2 infection or an uninfected control (not recorded which). The chain joins TRBV5-1 to TRBJ2-7; D unresolved. The sequencing sample was made of whole blood. The CDR3 is CASSRDLYEQYF. The CDR3 DNA is TGCGCCAGCAGCCGAGACCTCTACGAGCAGTACTTC. The entire variable domain, with the rest obtained from reference TRBV5-1 and TRBJ2-7, is as follows: KAGVTQTPRYLIKTRGQQVTLSCSPISGHRSVSWYQQTPGQGLQFLFEYFSETQRNKGNFPGRFSGRQFSNSRSEMNVSTLELGDSALYLCASSRDLYEQYFGPGTRLTVT.